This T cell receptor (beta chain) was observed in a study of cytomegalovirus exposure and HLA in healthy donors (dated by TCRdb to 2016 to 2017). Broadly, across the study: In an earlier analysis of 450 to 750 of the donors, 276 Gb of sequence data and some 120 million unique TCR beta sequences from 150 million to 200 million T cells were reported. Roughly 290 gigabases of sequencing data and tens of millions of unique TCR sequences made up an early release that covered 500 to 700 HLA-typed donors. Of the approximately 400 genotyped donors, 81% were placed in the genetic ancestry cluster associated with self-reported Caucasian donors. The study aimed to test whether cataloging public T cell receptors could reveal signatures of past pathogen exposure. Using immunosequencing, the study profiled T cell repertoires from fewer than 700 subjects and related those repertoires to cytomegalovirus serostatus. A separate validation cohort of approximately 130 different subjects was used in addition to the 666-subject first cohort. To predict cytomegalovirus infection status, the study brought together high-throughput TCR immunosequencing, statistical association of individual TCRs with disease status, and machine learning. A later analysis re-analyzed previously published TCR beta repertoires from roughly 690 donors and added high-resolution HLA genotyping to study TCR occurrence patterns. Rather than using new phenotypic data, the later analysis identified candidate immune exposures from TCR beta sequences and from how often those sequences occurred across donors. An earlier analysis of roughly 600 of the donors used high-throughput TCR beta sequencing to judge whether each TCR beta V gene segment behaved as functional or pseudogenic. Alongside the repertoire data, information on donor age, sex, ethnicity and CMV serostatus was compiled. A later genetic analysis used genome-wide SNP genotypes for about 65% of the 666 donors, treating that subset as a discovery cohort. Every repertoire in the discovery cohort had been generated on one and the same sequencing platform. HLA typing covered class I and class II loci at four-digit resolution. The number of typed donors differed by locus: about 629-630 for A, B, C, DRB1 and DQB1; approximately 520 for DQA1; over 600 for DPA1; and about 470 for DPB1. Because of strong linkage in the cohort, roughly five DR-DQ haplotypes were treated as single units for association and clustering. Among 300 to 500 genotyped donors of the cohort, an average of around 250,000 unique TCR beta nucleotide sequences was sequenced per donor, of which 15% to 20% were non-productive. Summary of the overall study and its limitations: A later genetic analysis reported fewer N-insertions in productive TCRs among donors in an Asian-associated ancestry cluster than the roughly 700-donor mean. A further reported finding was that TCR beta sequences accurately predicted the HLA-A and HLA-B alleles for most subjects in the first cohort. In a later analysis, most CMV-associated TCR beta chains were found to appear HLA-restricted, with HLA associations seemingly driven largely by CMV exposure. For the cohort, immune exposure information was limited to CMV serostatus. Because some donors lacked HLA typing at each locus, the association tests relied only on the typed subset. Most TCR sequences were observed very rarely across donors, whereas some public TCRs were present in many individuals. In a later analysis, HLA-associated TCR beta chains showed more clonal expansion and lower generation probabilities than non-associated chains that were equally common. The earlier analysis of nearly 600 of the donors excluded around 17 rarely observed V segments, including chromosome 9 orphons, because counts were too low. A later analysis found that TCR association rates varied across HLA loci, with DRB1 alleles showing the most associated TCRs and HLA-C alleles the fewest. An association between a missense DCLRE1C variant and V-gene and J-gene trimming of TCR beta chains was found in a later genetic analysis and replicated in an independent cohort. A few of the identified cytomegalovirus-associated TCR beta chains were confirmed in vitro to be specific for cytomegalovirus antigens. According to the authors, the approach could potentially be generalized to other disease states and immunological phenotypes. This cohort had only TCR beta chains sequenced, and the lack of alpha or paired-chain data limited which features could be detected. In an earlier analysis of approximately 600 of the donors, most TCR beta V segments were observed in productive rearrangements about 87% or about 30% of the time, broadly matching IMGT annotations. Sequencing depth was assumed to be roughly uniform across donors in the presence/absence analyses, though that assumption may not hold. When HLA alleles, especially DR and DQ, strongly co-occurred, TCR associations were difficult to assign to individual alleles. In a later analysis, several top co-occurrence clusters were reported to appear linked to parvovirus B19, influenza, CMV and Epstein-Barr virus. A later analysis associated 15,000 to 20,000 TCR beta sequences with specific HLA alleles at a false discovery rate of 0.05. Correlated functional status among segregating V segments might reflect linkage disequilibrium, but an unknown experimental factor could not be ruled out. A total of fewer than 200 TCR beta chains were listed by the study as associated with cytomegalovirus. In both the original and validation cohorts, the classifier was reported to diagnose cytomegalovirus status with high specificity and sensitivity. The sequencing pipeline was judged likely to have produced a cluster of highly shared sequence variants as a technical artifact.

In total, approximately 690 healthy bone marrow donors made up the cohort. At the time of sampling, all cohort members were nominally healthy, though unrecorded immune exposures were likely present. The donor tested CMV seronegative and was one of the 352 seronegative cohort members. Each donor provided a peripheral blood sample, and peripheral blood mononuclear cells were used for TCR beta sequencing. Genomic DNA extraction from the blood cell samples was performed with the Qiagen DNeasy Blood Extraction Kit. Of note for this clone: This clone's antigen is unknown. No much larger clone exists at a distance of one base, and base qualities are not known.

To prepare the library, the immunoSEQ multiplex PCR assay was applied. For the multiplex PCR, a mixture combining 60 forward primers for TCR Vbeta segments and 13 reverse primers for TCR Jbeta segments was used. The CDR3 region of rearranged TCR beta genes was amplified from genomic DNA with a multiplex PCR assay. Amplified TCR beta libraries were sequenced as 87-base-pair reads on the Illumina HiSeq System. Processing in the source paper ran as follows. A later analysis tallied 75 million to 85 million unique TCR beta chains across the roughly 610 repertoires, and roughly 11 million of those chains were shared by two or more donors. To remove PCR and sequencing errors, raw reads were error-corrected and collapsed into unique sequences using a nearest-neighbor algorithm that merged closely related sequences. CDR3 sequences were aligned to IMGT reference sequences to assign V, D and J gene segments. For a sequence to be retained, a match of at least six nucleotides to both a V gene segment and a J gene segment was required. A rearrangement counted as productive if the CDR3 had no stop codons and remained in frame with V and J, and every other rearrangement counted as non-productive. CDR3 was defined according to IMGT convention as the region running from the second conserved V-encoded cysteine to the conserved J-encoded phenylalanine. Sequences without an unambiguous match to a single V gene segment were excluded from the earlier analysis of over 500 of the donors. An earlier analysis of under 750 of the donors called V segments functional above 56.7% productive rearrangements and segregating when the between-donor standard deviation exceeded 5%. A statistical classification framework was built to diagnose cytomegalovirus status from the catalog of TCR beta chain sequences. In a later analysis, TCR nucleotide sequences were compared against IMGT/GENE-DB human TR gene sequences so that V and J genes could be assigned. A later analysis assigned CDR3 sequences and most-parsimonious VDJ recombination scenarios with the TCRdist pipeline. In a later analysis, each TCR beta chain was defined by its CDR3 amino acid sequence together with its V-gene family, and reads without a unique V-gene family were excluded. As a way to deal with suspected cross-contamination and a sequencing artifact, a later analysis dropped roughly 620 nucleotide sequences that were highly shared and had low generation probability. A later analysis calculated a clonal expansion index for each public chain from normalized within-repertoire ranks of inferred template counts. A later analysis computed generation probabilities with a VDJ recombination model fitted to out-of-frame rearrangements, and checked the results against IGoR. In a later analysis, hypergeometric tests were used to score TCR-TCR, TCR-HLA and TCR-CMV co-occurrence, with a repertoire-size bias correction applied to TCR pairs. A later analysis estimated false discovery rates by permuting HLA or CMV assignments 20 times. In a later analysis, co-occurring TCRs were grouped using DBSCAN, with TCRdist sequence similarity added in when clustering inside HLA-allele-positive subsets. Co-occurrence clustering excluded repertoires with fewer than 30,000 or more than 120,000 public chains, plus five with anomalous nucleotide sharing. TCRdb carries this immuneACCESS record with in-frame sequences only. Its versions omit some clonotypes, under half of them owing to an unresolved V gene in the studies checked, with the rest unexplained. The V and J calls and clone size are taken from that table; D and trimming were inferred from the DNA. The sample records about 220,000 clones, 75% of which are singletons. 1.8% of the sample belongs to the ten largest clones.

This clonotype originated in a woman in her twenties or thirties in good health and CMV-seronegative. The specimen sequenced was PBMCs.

The CDR3 in this case is CASSGGQGATGELFF. The nucleotides read TGCGCCAGCAGTGGGGGACAGGGGGCGACCGGGGAGCTGTTTTTT. This receptor chain uses TRBV10-1 and TRBJ2-2; TRBD1 fits 12 bases in the junction. V and J are trimmed by 4 bases and 5 bases, and the gene matches miss 2 bases of the junction. Reading the germline V gene (reference sequence) gives CDR1 WNHNN and CDR2 SYGVQD. Taken from cysteine to phenylalanine, the CDR3 has 15 residues. Of the read, only the CDR3 DNA is kept; its 45 bases are in frame from base 1.